A selection of T cell receptor beta chains follows, all from one sample in a study of CD8+CD57+ T cells in acquired aplastic anemia. TCRdb passed the reads through MiXCR, listing each CDR3 protein once. Here the sample spans about 270,000 distinct CDR3 sequences, 45% to 70% being singletons. Specimen: sorted CD4+, CD8+, or CD8+CD57+ T cells (not recorded which) from PBMCs. All receptors come from a human donor with severe aplastic anemia or a healthy control (not recorded which). Each CDR3 is given with its conserved first and last residue. A D gene is named only where the DNA matches it firmly. Part of the rows lack a size; the others show once, few, many or a class for expanded clones.

V gene: TRBV20-1
clone size: .
J gene: TRBJ2-3
D gene: .
CDR3 protein: CSARAEVDTQYF
CDR3 DNA: TGCAGTGCTAGAGCAGAGGTAGATACGCAGTATTTT

V gene: TRBV19
clone size: .
J gene: TRBJ2-2
D gene: TRBD1
CDR3 protein: CASSRDRENTGELFF
CDR3 DNA: TGTGCCAGTAGTAGGGACAGGGAAAACACCGGGGAGCTGTTTTTT

V gene: TRBV29-1
clone size: .
J gene: TRBJ2-1
D gene: .
CDR3 protein: CSVEGPGSSYNEQFF
CDR3 DNA: TGCAGCGTTGAGGGGCCCGGGAGCTCCTACAATGAGCAGTTCTTC

V gene: TRBV9
clone size: .
J gene: TRBJ2-7
D gene: TRBD2
CDR3 protein: CASSVGTTTIYEQYF
CDR3 DNA: TGTGCCAGCAGCGTTGGGACTACCACCATATACGAGCAGTACTTC

V gene: TRBV10-3
clone size: .
J gene: TRBJ1-1
D gene: TRBD1
CDR3 protein: CAIRDRVNTEAFF
CDR3 DNA: TGTGCCATCCGGGACAGGGTGAACACTGAAGCTTTCTTT

V gene: TRBV19
clone size: .
J gene: TRBJ1-6
D gene: TRBD1
CDR3 protein: CASTYGQGRNNQPLHF
CDR3 DNA: TGTGCCAGTACGTATGGACAGGGGCGGAACAATCAGCCCCTCCACTTT

V gene: TRBV19
clone size: many
J gene: TRBJ1-5
D gene: .
CDR3 protein: CASSIRGPYSNQPQHF
CDR3 DNA: TGTGCCAGTAGTATTCGGGGTCCTTATAGCAATCAGCCCCAGCATTTT

V gene: TRBV4-2
clone size: .
J gene: TRBJ2-5
D gene: TRBD2
CDR3 protein: CASSQDSLAGGLETQYF
CDR3 DNA: TGTGCCAGCAGCCAAGATTCCCTAGCGGGGGGGCTAGAGACCCAGTACTTC

V gene: TRBV7-2
clone size: .
J gene: TRBJ2-7
D gene: TRBD1
CDR3 protein: CASSLGGTGGRRVSYEQYF
CDR3 DNA: TGTGCCAGCAGCTTAGGGGGGACAGGGGGCCGGAGGGTGTCCTACGAGCAGTACTTC

V gene: TRBV29-1
clone size: .
J gene: TRBJ2-5
D gene: TRBD1
CDR3 protein: CSASRQGVGETQYF
CDR3 DNA: TGCAGTGCTAGTCGACAGGGGGTGGGAGAGACCCAGTACTTC

V gene: TRBV4-3
clone size: .
J gene: TRBJ2-1
D gene: .
CDR3 protein: CASSQDGGLYNEQFF
CDR3 DNA: TGCGCCAGCAGCCAAGATGGGGGGCTGTACAATGAGCAGTTCTTC

V gene: TRBV19
clone size: many
J gene: TRBJ1-2
D gene: TRBD1
CDR3 protein: CASRDRADPYGYTF
CDR3 DNA: TGTGCCAGTAGGGACAGGGCAGATCCCTATGGCTACACCTTC

V gene: TRBV20-1
clone size: many
J gene: TRBJ2-5
D gene: .
CDR3 protein: CSAESRQETQYF
CDR3 DNA: TGCAGTGCTGAGTCTCGCCAAGAGACCCAGTACTTC

V gene: TRBV6-5
clone size: many
J gene: TRBJ2-7
D gene: .
CDR3 protein: CASSTYVGTSSYEQYF
CDR3 DNA: TGTGCCAGCAGTACGTACGTCGGGACGTCCTCCTACGAGCAGTACTTC

V gene: TRBV19
clone size: .
J gene: TRBJ2-2
D gene: .
CDR3 protein: CASSISGTGELFF
CDR3 DNA: TGTGCCAGTAGTATCTCAGGCACCGGGGAGCTGTTTTTT

V gene: TRBV7-8
clone size: .
J gene: TRBJ1-1
D gene: .
CDR3 protein: CASSSTGNTEAFF
CDR3 DNA: TGTGCCAGCTCGTCGACAGGTAACACTGAAGCTTTCTTT

V gene: TRBV9
clone size: .
J gene: TRBJ1-6
D gene: .
CDR3 protein: CASSGRRSYNSPLHF
CDR3 DNA: TGTGCCAGCAGCGGGCGGCGGTCCTATAATTCACCCCTCCACTTT

V gene: TRBV7-9
clone size: .
J gene: TRBJ1-1
D gene: .
CDR3 protein: CASSLGGVMAFF
CDR3 DNA: TGTGCCAGCAGCCTCGGGGGTGTTATGGCTTTCTTT

V gene: TRBV19
clone size: .
J gene: TRBJ2-5
D gene: .
CDR3 protein: CASGRGSSETQYF
CDR3 DNA: TGTGCCAGTGGTAGGGGATCTTCAGAGACCCAGTACTTC

V gene: TRBV2
clone size: .
J gene: TRBJ1-3
D gene: .
CDR3 protein: CASSDPVTIYF
CDR3 DNA: TGTGCCAGCAGTGATCCAGTCACCATATATTTT

V gene: TRBV7-2
clone size: .
J gene: TRBJ2-7
D gene: .
CDR3 protein: CASSYRDPVFEQYF
CDR3 DNA: TGTGCCAGCAGTTACCGGGACCCCGTCTTCGAGCAGTACTTC

V gene: TRBV20-1
clone size: once
J gene: TRBJ2-5
D gene: TRBD2
CDR3 protein: CSARPLAEVQETQYF
CDR3 DNA: TGCAGTGCTAGGCCTCTAGCGGAGGTTCAAGAGACCCAGTACTTC

V gene: TRBV2
clone size: .
J gene: TRBJ2-3
D gene: .
CDR3 protein: CASRLTESSDTDTQYF
CDR3 DNA: TGTGCCAGCAGGTTGACTGAGTCTAGCGACACAGATACGCAGTATTTT

V gene: TRBV20-1
clone size: .
J gene: TRBJ2-7
D gene: .
CDR3 protein: CSADPTVEYEQYF
CDR3 DNA: TGCAGTGCGGATCCCACAGTAGAGTACGAGCAGTACTTC

V gene: TRBV20-1
clone size: .
J gene: TRBJ1-6
D gene: TRBD1
CDR3 protein: CSARTPGQGASPLHF
CDR3 DNA: TGCAGTGCTAGAACCCCGGGACAGGGGGCTTCACCCCTCCACTTT

V gene: TRBV28
clone size: few
J gene: TRBJ1-3
D gene: TRBD1
CDR3 protein: CASSLGTGIPYTIYF
CDR3 DNA: TGTGCCAGCAGTTTAGGGACAGGGATCCCGTACACCATATATTTT

V gene: TRBV9
clone size: .
J gene: TRBJ1-1
D gene: .
CDR3 protein: CASSPAGKRTEAFF
CDR3 DNA: TGTGCCAGCAGCCCCGCAGGGAAGCGGACTGAAGCTTTCTTT

V gene: TRBV20-1
clone size: few
J gene: TRBJ1-2
D gene: .
CDR3 protein: CSASKVDHYGYTF
CDR3 DNA: TGCAGTGCTAGTAAGGTAGACCACTATGGCTACACCTTC

V gene: TRBV7-2
clone size: .
J gene: TRBJ1-4
D gene: .
CDR3 protein: CASSFSGALDENLFF
CDR3 DNA: TGTGCCAGCAGCTTTAGTGGAGCGTTAGATGAAAACCTGTTTTTT

V gene: TRBV15
clone size: .
J gene: TRBJ2-5
D gene: TRBD1
CDR3 protein: CATSRERHRDRGLQETQYF
CDR3 DNA: TGTGCCACCAGCAGAGAACGTCACCGGGACAGGGGGCTCCAAGAGACCCAGTACTTC

V gene: TRBV5-1
clone size: .
J gene: TRBJ1-1
D gene: .
CDR3 protein: CASSFDRLNTEAFF
CDR3 DNA: TGCGCCAGCAGCTTTGACAGGTTGAACACTGAAGCTTTCTTT

V gene: TRBV19
clone size: .
J gene: TRBJ1-2
D gene: .
CDR3 protein: CASSPLSGGNYGYTF
CDR3 DNA: TGTGCCAGTAGCCCCCTCTCGGGAGGGAACTATGGCTACACCTTC

V gene: TRBV24-1
clone size: .
J gene: TRBJ1-2
D gene: TRBD1
CDR3 protein: CASILSRGQRNYGYTF
CDR3 DNA: TGTGCCTCCATACTGAGTAGGGGACAGCGGAACTATGGCTACACCTTC

V gene: TRBV7-3
clone size: .
J gene: TRBJ2-2
D gene: TRBD2
CDR3 protein: CASSLAGGRNTGELFF
CDR3 DNA: TGTGCCAGCAGCCTAGCGGGGGGCCGCAACACCGGGGAGCTGTTTTTT

V gene: TRBV5-1
clone size: few
J gene: TRBJ2-1
D gene: TRBD2
CDR3 protein: CASSPGTSNEQFF
CDR3 DNA: TGCGCCAGCAGCCCCGGGACTAGCAATGAGCAGTTCTTC

V gene: TRBV12-3/TRBV12-4
clone size: many
J gene: TRBJ2-6
D gene: .
CDR3 protein: CASRPGTGANVLTF
CDR3 DNA: TGTGCCAGCAGGCCGGGCACTGGGGCCAACGTCCTGACTTTC

V gene: TRBV19
clone size: .
J gene: TRBJ2-2
D gene: TRBD1
CDR3 protein: CASSPTGGLPGELLF
CDR3 DNA: TGTGCCAGCAGTCCGACAGGGGGCCTGCCCGGGGAGCTGCTTTTT

V gene: TRBV2
clone size: few
J gene: TRBJ1-2
D gene: .
CDR3 protein: CASSEQGGGYTF
CDR3 DNA: TGTGCCAGCAGTGAACAGGGAGGAGGCTACACCTTC

V gene: TRBV6-5
clone size: .
J gene: TRBJ1-5
D gene: TRBD1
CDR3 protein: CASRRDRGSATDLHQPQHF
CDR3 DNA: TGTGCCAGCAGACGGGACAGGGGCTCGGCGACCGACCTTCATCAGCCCCAGCATTTT

V gene: TRBV29-1
clone size: .
J gene: TRBJ2-7
D gene: TRBD1
CDR3 protein: CSVERPGQGTYEQYF
CDR3 DNA: TGCAGCGTTGAACGTCCGGGACAGGGAACCTACGAGCAGTACTTC

V gene: TRBV5-1
clone size: .
J gene: TRBJ2-3
D gene: .
CDR3 protein: CASSYTGIKSDTQYF
CDR3 DNA: TGCGCCAGCAGCTACACAGGGATTAAGTCAGATACGCAGTATTTT

V gene: TRBV19
clone size: many
J gene: TRBJ2-7
D gene: .
CDR3 protein: CASSPTGKDYEQYF
CDR3 DNA: TGTGCCAGTAGTCCGACAGGCAAGGACTACGAGCAGTACTTC

V gene: TRBV29-1
clone size: .
J gene: TRBJ2-1
D gene: TRBD2
CDR3 protein: CSVVPGLAVSGEQFF
CDR3 DNA: TGCAGCGTCGTCCCGGGACTAGCGGTCTCTGGGGAGCAGTTCTTC

V gene: TRBV6-5
clone size: .
J gene: TRBJ2-3
D gene: TRBD2
CDR3 protein: CASNPRGSSGRPDTQYF
CDR3 DNA: TGTGCCAGCAATCCTAGGGGTTCTAGCGGGAGACCCGATACGCAGTATTTT

V gene: TRBV7-9
clone size: .
J gene: TRBJ1-6
D gene: TRBD1
CDR3 protein: CASSRQGQGASYNSPLHF
CDR3 DNA: TGTGCCAGCAGTCGACAGGGACAGGGGGCCTCCTATAATTCACCCCTCCACTTT

V gene: TRBV7-2
clone size: .
J gene: TRBJ2-6
D gene: .
CDR3 protein: CASSLQQAGANVLTF
CDR3 DNA: TGTGCCAGCAGCTTACAACAGGCTGGGGCCAACGTCCTGACTTTC

V gene: TRBV20-1
clone size: many
J gene: TRBJ2-7
D gene: TRBD1
CDR3 protein: CSALTGNEQYF
CDR3 DNA: TGCAGTGCTCTGACAGGGAACGAGCAGTACTTC

V gene: TRBV7-2
clone size: .
J gene: TRBJ1-6
D gene: TRBD1
CDR3 protein: CASSYDSRTGVWSPLHF
CDR3 DNA: TGTGCCAGCAGTTACGACTCTAGGACAGGGGTGTGGTCACCCCTCCACTTT

V gene: TRBV7-3
clone size: .
J gene: TRBJ2-1
D gene: TRBD1
CDR3 protein: CASSLGQDSAYNEQFF
CDR3 DNA: TGTGCCAGCAGCTTAGGACAGGACTCTGCCTACAATGAGCAGTTCTTC